The 21 T cell receptor beta chains below come from one sample, sequenced in a study of blood T cell repertoires in COVID-19. The method was immunoSEQ multiplex PCR; TCRdb's version includes in-frame clones alone and lacks a portion of them. The repertoire holds about 210,000 clones, with about 84% as singletons. Sequencing was carried out using peripheral blood. The receptors come from a woman aged 80 or over with COVID-19, enrolled during active disease.

The V gene is TRBV7-9, the J gene TRBJ1-4; no reliable D call. CDR1 is SEHNR and CDR2 is FQNEAQ in the germline V gene (reference sequence). Trimming removed 1 base from V and 10 bases from J, with 16 bases in between. This CDR3 has 15 amino acids. In DNA, the CDR3 is TGTGCCAGCAGCTTAGGAGAGAGGGTCGGAGGAAAACTGTTTTTT. The encoded protein is CASSLGERVGGKLFF.

The CDR3: CASSFQAGAGDTQYF. In nucleotides, the CDR3 is TGTGCCAGCAGCTTCCAAGCGGGAGCCGGTGATACGCAGTATTTT. This chain uses TRBV7-2 with TRBJ2-3; 8 bases map to TRBD2. Germline V lookup: CDR1 SGHTA, CDR2 FQGNSA. V was clipped by 3 bases and J by 6 bases; unmatched bases: 8. This CDR3 contains 15 residues.

The rearrangement uses TRBV5-4 and TRBJ1-1; D remains unclear. This CDR3 is 15 amino acids long. Trimming left V 5 bases short and J 1 base short, with 15 bases between. Germline V gene sequence: CDR1 SGHNT, CDR2 YYREEE (reference sequence). CDR3 bases: TGTGCCAGCAGGGGAGACCTTAACGCGAACACTGAAGCTTTCTTT. Encoded protein: CASRGDLNANTEAFF.

This chain links TRBV5-6 with TRBJ1-3; 7 positions agree with TRBD1. After removal of 3 bases from V and 4 bases from J, the junction contained 4 bases not matched to a gene. Germline CDR1 reads SGHDT; CDR2 reads YYEEEE. The CDR3 is 14 residues long. CDR3 amino acids: CASSSTGAGNTIYF. The CDR3 nucleotides read TGTGCCAGCAGCTCTACAGGGGCCGGAAACACCATATATTTT.

V gene TRBV7-8 combines with J gene TRBJ1-1; D not certain. The germline CDR1 and CDR2 sequences are SGHVS and FQNEAQ. The CDR3 sequence is 13 residues long. Trimming pared 5 bases from V and 0 bases from J, leaving 7 bases between. The CDR3 region has the DNA TGTGCCAGCAGCACTCAAATGAACACTGAAGCTTTCTTT. Amino acids: CASSTQMNTEAFF. Together with reference TRBV7-8 and TRBJ1-1, the CDR3 gives the full variable domain: GAGVSQSPRYKVAKRGQDVALRCDPISGHVSLFWYQQALGQGPEFLTYFQNEAQLDKSGLPSDRFFAERPEGSVSTLKIQRTQQEDSAVYLCASSTQMNTEAFFGQGTRLTVV.

This chain links TRBV9 with TRBJ1-1, with D maybe TRBD1 (6 bases). Germline V CDR1 and CDR2: SGDLS, YYNGEE. CDR3 length: 13 residues. The germline V and J ends were trimmed by 3 bases and 6 bases, with 12 bases remaining between them. CDR3 residues: CASSDRVRSEAFF. The CDR3 nucleotides read TGTGCCAGCAGCGACAGGGTAAGGTCTGAAGCTTTCTTT.

The V call is TRBV28, the J call TRBJ1-4; weak D call: TRBD1 (6 bases). Trimming took off 5 bases at V and 10 bases at J, with 17 bases between the two ends. The germline V gene encodes CDR1 MDHEN and CDR2 SYDVKM. The CDR3 covers 14 residues. In nucleotides, the CDR3 is TGTGCCAGCAGTCCCCCGGACAGCCCCGGAAAACTGTTTTTT. This codes for CASSPPDSPGKLFF.

The chain recombines TRBV6-5 with TRBJ1-2; possibly TRBD1 for D (5 bases). Trimming left V 6 bases short and J 4 bases short, with 12 bases between. Germline V CDR1 and CDR2: MNHEY, SVGAGI. The CDR3 covers 13 residues. The CDR3, as DNA: TGTGCCAGCAGGGACGGGGGATTCTATGGCTACACCTTC. The encoded protein is CASRDGGFYGYTF.

This chain joins TRBV19 and TRBJ2-2, with TRBD2 identical over 7 bases. The germline V gene encodes CDR1 LNHDA and CDR2 SQIVND (reference sequence). J was trimmed by 6 bases and V by 5 bases; bases with no gene match: 9. CDR3 size: 15 residues. The DNA for the CDR3 is TGTGCCAGTAGTCGGGGGGTACGGAGCGCCGGGGAGCTGTTTTTT. This translates into CASSRGVRSAGELFF.

This chain joins TRBV7-2 and TRBJ2-1; D is perhaps TRBD2 (5 bases). The CDR3 runs to 17 residues. V dropped 1 base and J dropped 0 bases, with 13 bases sitting between them. CDR1 is SGHTA, CDR2 FQGNSA, per germline. The CDR3 bases are TGTGCCAGCAGCTTAGGTGGAAAAGCGGCCTCCTACAATGAGCAGTTCTTC. Protein: CASSLGGKAASYNEQFF.

V gene TRBV7-9 combines with J gene TRBJ2-1, with D hard to call. This CDR3 is 14 amino acids long. The V gene's germline CDR1 is SEHNR and CDR2 FQNEAQ (reference sequence). Trimming removed 0 bases at V and 1 base at J, with 4 bases between. CDR3 in DNA: TGTGCCAGCAGCTTAGCCCCTTCCTACAATGAGCAGTTCTTC. The encoded protein is CASSLAPSYNEQFF.

About this clone itself: This same CDR3 is encoded by further DNA sequences in the sample. The chain links TRBV29-1 to TRBJ2-1; possibly TRBD2 for D (6 bases). Trimming removed 6 bases at V and 6 bases at J, with 9 bases between. Germline loops: CDR1 SQVTM, CDR2 ANQGSEA. The CDR3 is 11 amino acids. The DNA for the CDR3 is TGCAGCGTCGGGACTCGCAATGAGCAGTTCTTC. This sequence encodes CSVGTRNEQFF.

The chain joins TRBV10-3 to TRBJ1-5; maybe TRBD1 (6 bases). The germline V gene has CDR1 ENHRY and CDR2 SYGVKD. There are 15 residues in the CDR3. The V end was cut by 0 bases, the J end by 3 bases, with 9 bases between. CDR3 in amino acids: CAISESQGPNQPQHF. DNA of the CDR3: TGTGCCATCAGTGAGTCACAGGGACCCAATCAGCCCCAGCATTTT.

On this clone: Distinct nucleotide sequences in the sample also encode this CDR3. The V gene is TRBV2, the J gene TRBJ1-5; D possibly corresponds to TRBD1 (5 bases). V was trimmed by 3 bases and J by 10 bases, leaving 10 bases between them. The CDR3 runs to 12 residues. CDR1 is SNHLY, CDR2 FYNNEI, per germline. Written as DNA, the CDR3 is TGTGCCAGCAGTGACAGGGTGGAACCCCAGCATTTT. Translating it yields CASSDRVEPQHF.

The genes are TRBV4-1 and TRBJ2-4; tentative D call: TRBD2 (5 bases). The CDR3 has 17 residues. V shed 4 bases and J shed 2 bases, with 18 bases lying between them. Germline V gene sequence: CDR1 MGHRA, CDR2 YSYEKL. CDR3 loop: CASSLLPAGDSKNIQYF. In nucleotides, the CDR3 is TGCGCCAGCAGCCTCCTACCGGCCGGGGATTCCAAAAACATTCAGTACTTC.

The gene calls are TRBV7-2 and TRBJ1-2, with no clear D. V was pared by 0 bases and J by 4 bases, with 9 bases between. The CDR3 is made up of 14 amino acids. In germline, CDR1 is SGHTA, CDR2 FQGNSA. The CDR3 reads CASSLALGVYGYTF. CDR3 nucleotides: TGTGCCAGCAGCTTAGCTCTCGGGGTCTATGGCTACACCTTC.

This clone appeared a few times. CDR3 in DNA: TGCAGCGTTGATGAGCGGGGGGCCGCCACAGATACGCAGTATTTT. It encodes CSVDERGAATDTQYF. The rearrangement joins TRBV29-1 to TRBJ2-3; 9 bases line up with TRBD2. V lost 3 bases to trimming and J lost 2 bases; unmatched junction nucleotides: 6. CDR3 length: 15 residues. CDR1 and CDR2 (germline): SQVTM, ANQGSEA.

On this clone itself: Other nucleotide sequences in the sample specify the same CDR3. The rearrangement uses TRBV27 and TRBJ2-3, with a possible D match to TRBD2 (6 bases). Germline CDR1 reads MNHEY; CDR2 reads SMNVEV (reference sequence). This CDR3 is 15 amino acids long. V lost 6 bases and J 5 bases, leaving 18 bases between the germline ends. CDR3 bases: TGTGCCAGCAGACCGCCGGGACTCCCCGGAGATACGCAGTATTTT. Amino acid sequence: CASRPPGLPGDTQYF.

The chain links TRBV2 to TRBJ1-1, with a possible D match to TRBD1 (6 bases). Germline CDR1 is SNHLY and CDR2 is FYNNEI. CDR3 length: 11 amino acids. V was trimmed by 5 bases and J by 10 bases, leaving 11 bases between them. DNA for the CDR3: TGTGCCAGCAGTAAGTCAGGGGTAGCTTTCTTT. Its translation: CASSKSGVAFF. Full variable domain (rest looked up from reference TRBV2 and TRBJ1-1): EPEVTQTPSHQVTQMGQEVILRCVPISNHLYFYWYRQILGQKVEFLVSFYNNEISEKSEIFDDQFSVERPDGSNFTLKIRSTKLEDSAMYFCASSKSGVAFFGQGTRLTVV.

The chain is built from TRBV5-1 and TRBJ1-6; D may be TRBD1 (6 bases). The germline V and J ends were trimmed by 1 base and 7 bases, with 9 bases remaining between them. Germline values: CDR1 SGHRS, CDR2 YFSETQ. The CDR3 has 14 residues. DNA for the CDR3: TGCGCCAGCAGCTTGCGGCAGGGGAATTCACCCCTCCACTTT. Translating it yields CASSLRQGNSPLHF.

The chain combines TRBV7-9 with TRBJ2-3, with a possible D match to TRBD2 (5 bases). Germline CDR1 reads SEHNR; CDR2 reads FQNEAQ (reference sequence). The CDR3 has 16 residues. The germline V and J ends were trimmed by 0 bases and 3 bases, with 13 bases remaining between them. The CDR3: CASSLALGEGTDTQYF. CDR3 bases: TGTGCCAGCAGCTTAGCATTGGGTGAGGGTACAGATACGCAGTATTTT.